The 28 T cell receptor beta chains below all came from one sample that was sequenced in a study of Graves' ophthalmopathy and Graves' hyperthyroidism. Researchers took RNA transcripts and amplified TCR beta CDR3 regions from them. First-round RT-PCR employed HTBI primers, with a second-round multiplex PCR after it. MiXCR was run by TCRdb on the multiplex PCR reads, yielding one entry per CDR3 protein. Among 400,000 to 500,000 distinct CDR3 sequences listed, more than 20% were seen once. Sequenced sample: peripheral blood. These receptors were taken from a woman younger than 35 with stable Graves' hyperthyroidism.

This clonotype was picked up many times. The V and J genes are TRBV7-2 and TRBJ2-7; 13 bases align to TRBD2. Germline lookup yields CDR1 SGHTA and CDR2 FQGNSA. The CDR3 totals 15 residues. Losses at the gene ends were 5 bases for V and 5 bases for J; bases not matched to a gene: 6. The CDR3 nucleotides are TGTGCCAGCAGCCCGCCGGGACTAGCGGGACACGAGCAGTACTTC. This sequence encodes CASSPPGLAGHEQYF.

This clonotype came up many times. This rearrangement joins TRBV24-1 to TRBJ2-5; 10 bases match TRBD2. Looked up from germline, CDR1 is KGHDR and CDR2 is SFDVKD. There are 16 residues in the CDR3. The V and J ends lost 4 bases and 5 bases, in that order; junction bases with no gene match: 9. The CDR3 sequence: CATSDALAGEAETQYF. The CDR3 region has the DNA TGTGCCACCAGTGACGCCCTAGCGGGAGAGGCGGAGACCCAGTACTTC.

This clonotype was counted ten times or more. The CDR3 is CASSLGGRTSGLGEQYF. CDR3 nucleotides: TGTGCCAGCAGCTTAGGGGGGAGGACTAGCGGGTTGGGCGAGCAGTACTTC. This chain joins TRBV7-2 and TRBJ2-7, with 11 bases aligning to TRBD2. Germline V lookup: CDR1 SGHTA, CDR2 FQGNSA. The CDR3 spans 17 residues. Unmatched junction bases numbered 11, after V lost 1 base and J lost 6 bases.

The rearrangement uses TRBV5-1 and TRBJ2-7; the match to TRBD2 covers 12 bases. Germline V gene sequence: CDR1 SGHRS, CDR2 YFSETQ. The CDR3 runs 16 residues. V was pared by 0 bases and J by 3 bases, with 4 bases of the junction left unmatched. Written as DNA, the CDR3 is TGCGCCAGCAGCTTGGATCCTAGCGGGGGGGTCTACGAGCAGTACTTC. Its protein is CASSLDPSGGVYEQYF.

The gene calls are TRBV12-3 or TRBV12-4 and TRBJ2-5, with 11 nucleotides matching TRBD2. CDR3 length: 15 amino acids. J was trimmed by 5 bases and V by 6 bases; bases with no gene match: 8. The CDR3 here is CASSTGLADVETQYF. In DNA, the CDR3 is TGTGCCAGCAGCACGGGACTAGCGGATGTCGAGACCCAGTACTTC.

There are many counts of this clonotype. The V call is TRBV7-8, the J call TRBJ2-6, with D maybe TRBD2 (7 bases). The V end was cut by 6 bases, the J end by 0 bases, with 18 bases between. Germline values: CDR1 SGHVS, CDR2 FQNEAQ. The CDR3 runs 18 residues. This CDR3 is CASSTLGGGGSGANVLTF. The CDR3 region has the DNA TGTGCCAGCAGTACATTAGGGGGAGGGGGCTCTGGGGCCAACGTCCTGACTTTC. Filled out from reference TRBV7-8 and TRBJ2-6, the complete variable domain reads GAGVSQSPRYKVAKRGQDVALRCDPISGHVSLFWYQQALGQGPEFLTYFQNEAQLDKSGLPSDRFFAERPEGSVSTLKIQRTQQEDSAVYLCASSTLGGGGSGANVLTFGAGSRLTVL.

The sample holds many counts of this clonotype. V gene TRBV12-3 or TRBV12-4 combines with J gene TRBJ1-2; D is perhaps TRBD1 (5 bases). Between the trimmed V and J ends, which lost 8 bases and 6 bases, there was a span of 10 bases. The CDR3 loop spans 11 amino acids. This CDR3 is CASRGGDGYTF. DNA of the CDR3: TGTGCCAGCCGGGGGGGAGATGGCTACACCTTC.

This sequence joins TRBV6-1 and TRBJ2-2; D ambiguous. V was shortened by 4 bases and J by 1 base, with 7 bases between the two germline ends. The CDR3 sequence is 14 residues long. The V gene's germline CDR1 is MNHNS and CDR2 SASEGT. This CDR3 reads CASSAQRNTGELFF. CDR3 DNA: TGTGCCAGCAGTGCCCAAAGGAACACCGGGGAGCTGTTTTTT.

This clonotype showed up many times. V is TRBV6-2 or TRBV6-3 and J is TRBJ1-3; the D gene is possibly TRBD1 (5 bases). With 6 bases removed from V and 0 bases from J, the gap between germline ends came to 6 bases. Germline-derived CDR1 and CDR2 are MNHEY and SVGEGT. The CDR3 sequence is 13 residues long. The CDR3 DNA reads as TGTGCCAGCAGGGGGCCCTCTGGAAACACCATATATTTT. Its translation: CASRGPSGNTIYF.

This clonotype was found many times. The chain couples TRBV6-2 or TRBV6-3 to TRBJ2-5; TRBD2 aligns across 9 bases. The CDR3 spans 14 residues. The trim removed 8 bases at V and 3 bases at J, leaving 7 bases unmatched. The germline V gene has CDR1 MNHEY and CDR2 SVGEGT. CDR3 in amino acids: CASGISGGKETQYF. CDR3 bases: TGTGCCAGCGGGATTAGCGGGGGTAAAGAGACCCAGTACTTC.

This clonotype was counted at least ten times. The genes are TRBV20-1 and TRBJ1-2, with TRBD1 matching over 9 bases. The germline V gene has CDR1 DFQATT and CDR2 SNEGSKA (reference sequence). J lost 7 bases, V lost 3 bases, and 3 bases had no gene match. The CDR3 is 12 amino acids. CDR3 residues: CSASTGGSGYTF. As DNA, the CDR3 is TGCAGTGCTAGCACAGGGGGCTCTGGCTACACCTTC.

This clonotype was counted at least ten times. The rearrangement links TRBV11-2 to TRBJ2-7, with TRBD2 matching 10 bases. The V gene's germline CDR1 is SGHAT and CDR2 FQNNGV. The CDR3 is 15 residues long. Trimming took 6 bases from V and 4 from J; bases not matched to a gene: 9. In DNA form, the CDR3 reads TGTGCCAGCAGAGGTAGCGGGAGGAGTATTTACGAGCAGTACTTC. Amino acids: CASRGSGRSIYEQYF.

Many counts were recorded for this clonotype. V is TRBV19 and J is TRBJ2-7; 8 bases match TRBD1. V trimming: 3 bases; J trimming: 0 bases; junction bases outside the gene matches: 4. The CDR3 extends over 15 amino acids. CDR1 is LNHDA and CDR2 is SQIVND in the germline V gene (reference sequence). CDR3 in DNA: TGTGCCAGTAGTATCGGGACAGGAGTCTCCTACGAGCAGTACTTC. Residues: CASSIGTGVSYEQYF.

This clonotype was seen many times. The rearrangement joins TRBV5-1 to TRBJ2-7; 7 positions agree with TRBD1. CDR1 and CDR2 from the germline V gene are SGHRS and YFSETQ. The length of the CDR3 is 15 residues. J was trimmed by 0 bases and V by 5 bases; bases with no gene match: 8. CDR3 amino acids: CASRYPGQPSYEQYF. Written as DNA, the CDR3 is TGCGCCAGCAGGTATCCGGGACAGCCCTCCTACGAGCAGTACTTC. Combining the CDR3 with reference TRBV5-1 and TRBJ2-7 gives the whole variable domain KAGVTQTPRYLIKTRGQQVTLSCSPISGHRSVSWYQQTPGQGLQFLFEYFSETQRNKGNFPGRFSGRQFSNSRSEMNVSTLELGDSALYLCASRYPGQPSYEQYFGPGTRLTVT.

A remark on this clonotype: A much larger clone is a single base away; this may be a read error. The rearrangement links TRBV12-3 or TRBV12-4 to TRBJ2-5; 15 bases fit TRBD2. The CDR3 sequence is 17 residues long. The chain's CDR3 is CASSLGLAGGLQDTQYF. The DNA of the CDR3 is TGTGCCAGCAGTTTGGGACTAGCGGGGGGACTTCAAGATACCCAGTACTTC.

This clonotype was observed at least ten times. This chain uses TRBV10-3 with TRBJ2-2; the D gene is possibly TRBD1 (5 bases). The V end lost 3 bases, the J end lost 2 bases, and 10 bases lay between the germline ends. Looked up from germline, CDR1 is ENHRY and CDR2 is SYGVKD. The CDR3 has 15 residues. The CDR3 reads CAISDRQLNTGELFF. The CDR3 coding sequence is TGTGCCATCAGTGACCGACAGCTCAACACCGGGGAGCTGTTTTTT.

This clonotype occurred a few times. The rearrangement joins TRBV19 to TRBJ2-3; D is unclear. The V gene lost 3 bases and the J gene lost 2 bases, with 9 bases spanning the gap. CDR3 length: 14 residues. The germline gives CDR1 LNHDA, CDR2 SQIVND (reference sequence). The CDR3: CASSMGPTTDTQYF. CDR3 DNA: TGTGCCAGTAGTATGGGCCCCACCACAGATACGCAGTATTTT.

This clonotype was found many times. In DNA, the CDR3 is TGTGCCAGCAGTGAGACGCCGGTGGGGGCCCATGGCTACACCTTC. It encodes CASSETPVGAHGYTF. The chain couples TRBV12-3 or TRBV12-4 to TRBJ1-2, with D perhaps TRBD1 (6 bases). The CDR3 extends over 15 amino acids. The V gene lost 5 bases and the J gene lost 6 bases, with 19 bases spanning the gap.

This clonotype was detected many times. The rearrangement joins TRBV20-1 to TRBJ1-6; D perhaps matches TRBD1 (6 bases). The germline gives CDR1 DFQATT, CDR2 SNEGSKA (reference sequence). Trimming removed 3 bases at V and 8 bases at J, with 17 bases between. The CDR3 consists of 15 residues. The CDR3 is CSARGPGGQDSPLHF. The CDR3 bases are TGCAGTGCTAGGGGCCCGGGGGGGCAAGATTCACCCCTCCACTTT.

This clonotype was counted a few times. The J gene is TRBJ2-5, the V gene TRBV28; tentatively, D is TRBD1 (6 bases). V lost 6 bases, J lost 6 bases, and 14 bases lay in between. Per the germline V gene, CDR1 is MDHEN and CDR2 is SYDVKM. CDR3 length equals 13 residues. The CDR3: CASRGAGEKTQYF. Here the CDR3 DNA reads TGTGCCAGCAGAGGGGCAGGGGAAAAGACCCAGTACTTC.

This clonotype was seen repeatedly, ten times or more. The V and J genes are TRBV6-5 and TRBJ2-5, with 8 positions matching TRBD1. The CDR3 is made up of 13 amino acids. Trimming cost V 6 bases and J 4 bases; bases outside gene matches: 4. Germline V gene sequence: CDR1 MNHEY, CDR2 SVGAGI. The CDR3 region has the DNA TGTGCCAGCAGAACCGGGACAGGAGAGACCCAGTACTTC. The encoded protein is CASRTGTGETQYF.

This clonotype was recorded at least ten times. CDR3 coding DNA: TGTGCCAGCTCACCAAAGACGGGGCCTGAGCAGTACTTC. This gives the protein CASSPKTGPEQYF. The gene calls are TRBV18 and TRBJ2-7; the D gene could be TRBD1 or TRBD2 (5 bases each). The CDR3 is 13 residues long. From germline, CDR1 is KGHSH and CDR2 LQKENI. The ends were cut back, 2 bases at V and 7 bases at J, with 12 bases in the middle.

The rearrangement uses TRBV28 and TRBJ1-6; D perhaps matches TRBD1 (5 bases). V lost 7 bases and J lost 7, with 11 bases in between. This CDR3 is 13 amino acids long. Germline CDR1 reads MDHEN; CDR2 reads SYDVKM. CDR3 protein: CASTQGLNSPLHF. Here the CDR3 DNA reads TGTGCCAGCACCCAGGGCCTGAATTCACCCCTCCACTTT.

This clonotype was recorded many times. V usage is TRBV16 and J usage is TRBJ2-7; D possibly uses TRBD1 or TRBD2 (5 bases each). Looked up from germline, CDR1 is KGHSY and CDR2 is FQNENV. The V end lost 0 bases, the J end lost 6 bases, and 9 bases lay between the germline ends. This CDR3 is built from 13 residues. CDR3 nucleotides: TGTGCCAGCAGCCAATCGGCCGGGACCGAGCAGTACTTC. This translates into CASSQSAGTEQYF.

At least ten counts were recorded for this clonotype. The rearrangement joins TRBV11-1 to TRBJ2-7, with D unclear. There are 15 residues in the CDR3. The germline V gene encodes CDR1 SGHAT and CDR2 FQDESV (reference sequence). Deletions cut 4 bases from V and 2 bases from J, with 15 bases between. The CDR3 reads CASSSDSRRTYEQYF. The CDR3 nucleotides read TGTGCCAGCAGCTCAGATAGCCGAAGGACCTACGAGCAGTACTTC.

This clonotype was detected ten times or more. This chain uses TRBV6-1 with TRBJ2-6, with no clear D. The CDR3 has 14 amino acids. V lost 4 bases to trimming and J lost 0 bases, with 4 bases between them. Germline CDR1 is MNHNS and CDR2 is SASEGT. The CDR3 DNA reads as TGTGCCAGCAGTGGGTACTCTGGGGCCAACGTCCTGACTTTC. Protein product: CASSGYSGANVLTF.

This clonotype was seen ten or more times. CDR3 sequence reads: CASSPQRTGFEGYTF. CDR3 bases: TGTGCCAGCAGTCCCCAGCGGACAGGTTTTGAAGGCTACACCTTC. V usage is TRBV2 and J usage is TRBJ1-2; 7 bases fit TRBD1. Per germline, CDR1 SNHLY and CDR2 FYNNEI. CDR3 length: 15 residues. Trimming removed 5 bases from V and 8 bases from J; junction bases left unmatched: 14.

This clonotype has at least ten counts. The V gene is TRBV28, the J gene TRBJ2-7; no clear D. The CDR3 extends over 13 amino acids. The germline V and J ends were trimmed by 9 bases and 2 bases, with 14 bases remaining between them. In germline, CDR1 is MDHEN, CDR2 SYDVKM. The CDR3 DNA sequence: TGTGCCAGTCAGAACAAGCCCACCTACGAGCAGTACTTC. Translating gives CASQNKPTYEQYF.